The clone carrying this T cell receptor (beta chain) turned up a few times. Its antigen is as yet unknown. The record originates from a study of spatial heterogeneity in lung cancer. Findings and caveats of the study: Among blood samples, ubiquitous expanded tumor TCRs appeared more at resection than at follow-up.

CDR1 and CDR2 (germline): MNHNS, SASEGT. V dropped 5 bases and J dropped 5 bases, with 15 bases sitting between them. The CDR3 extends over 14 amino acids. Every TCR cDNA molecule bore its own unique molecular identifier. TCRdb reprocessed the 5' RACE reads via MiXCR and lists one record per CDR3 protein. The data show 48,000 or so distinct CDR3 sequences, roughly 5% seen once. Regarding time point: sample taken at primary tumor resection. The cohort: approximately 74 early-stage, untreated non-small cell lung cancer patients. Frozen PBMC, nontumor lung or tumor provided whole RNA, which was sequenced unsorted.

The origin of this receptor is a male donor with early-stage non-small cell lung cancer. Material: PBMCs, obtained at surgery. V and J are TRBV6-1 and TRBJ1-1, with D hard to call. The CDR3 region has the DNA TGTGCCAGCAGTCTACAGCGGGCAAGGACTGAAGCTTTCTTT. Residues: CASSLQRARTEAFF.